Shown below are 2 T cell receptor beta chains from a single sample sequenced in a study of tissue T cells after allogeneic stem cell transplantation. The sample's time point: mouse harvest day 14 after allogeneic transplant. Mouse grafts combined 10^7 T-cell-depleted bone marrow cells with 10^6 splenic CD5+ T cells. Using immunoSEQ multiplex PCR, the repertoire was profiled, and TCRdb retains in-frame clones only, with some absent. Of approximately 5,000 clones listed, almost 40% are singletons. The specimen was gut tissue. These receptors originate from a female BALB/c mouse given C57BL/6 T cells with graft-versus-host disease after an allogeneic hematopoietic cell transplant.

With respect to this clone: Genes here carry mouse names. The CDR3 end is not reached by the read, which stops 1 residue before it; the germline J gene fills it in. V usage is TRBV4 and J usage is TRBJ1-6; D unresolved. TRBJ1-6 belongs to the ORF category, with a function that is uncertain. Germline values: CDR1 LGHDT, CDR2 YNNKQL (reference sequence). This CDR3 has 12 amino acids. With 3 bases removed from V and 7 bases from J, the gap between germline ends came to 4 bases. CDR3 DNA, as far as it was read: TGTGCCAGCAGCTACGGGAATTCGCCCCTCTAC. Its translation: CASSYGNSPLY. The whole CDR3 protein is CASSYGNSPLYF.

With respect to this clone: Gene names follow the mouse nomenclature. The sequence runs out 1 residue before the end of the CDR3; the remainder is reconstructed from the germline J gene. The chain couples TRBV14 to TRBJ2-5; no clear D. The CDR3 length is 11 residues. CDR1 is SGHDT, CDR2 FRDEAV, per germline. V lost 3 bases to trimming and J lost 2 bases, with 1 base between them. CDR3 DNA (partial): TGTGCCAGCAGTTCCCAAGACACCCAGTAC. Translation gives CASSSQDTQY. In full, the CDR3 is CASSSQDTQYF.